The 31 T cell receptor beta chains in this list originate from one sample, sequenced in a study of type 1 and type 2 diabetes patients. PCR was run on genomic DNA. Multiplex PCR with 30 forward and 13 reverse primers amplified the TCR beta CDR3. One entry per CDR3 protein results from TCRdb running MiXCR on the multiplex PCR reads. The sample holds 280,000 or so distinct CDR3 sequences, 45% to 60% seen once. The sequenced material came from peripheral blood mononuclear cells (PBMCs). Every receptor here comes from a man younger than 30 with type 2 diabetes.

The V gene is TRBV6-5, the J gene TRBJ2-7; the D gene could be TRBD1 or TRBD2 (5 bases each). The germline V gene encodes CDR1 MNHEY and CDR2 SVGAGI. The CDR3 has 13 residues. V was cut by 4 bases and J by 3 bases, with 10 bases left in between. The CDR3: CASSFGAHYEQYF. The DNA for the CDR3 is TGTGCCAGCAGTTTCGGGGCTCACTACGAGCAGTACTTC.

The chain combines TRBV4-2 with TRBJ1-1; D uncertain. Germline loops: CDR1 LGHNA, CDR2 YNFKEQ. The CDR3 contains 15 residues. V was pared by 1 base and J by 1 base, with 10 bases between. CDR3 amino acids: CASSQAGRSNTEAFF. CDR3 nucleotides: TGTGCCAGCAGCCAAGCGGGGAGATCGAACACTGAAGCTTTCTTT.

The rearrangement joins TRBV6-4 to TRBJ1-1, with D possibly TRBD1 on 5 matching bases. This CDR3 has 14 amino acids. With 5 bases removed from V and 5 bases from J, the gap between germline ends came to 15 bases. CDR1 is MRHNA, CDR2 SNTAGT, per germline. The CDR3 sequence is CASSPSGPETEAFF. CDR3 sequence (DNA): TGTGCCAGCAGTCCGTCGGGGCCGGAAACTGAAGCTTTCTTT.

This clonotype came up a few times. The chain links TRBV7-8 to TRBJ1-1; 7 nucleotides line up with TRBD1. Losses at the gene ends were 2 bases for V and 1 base for J; bases not matched to a gene: 4. CDR3 length equals 15 residues. Germline V gene data show CDR1 as SGHVS and CDR2 as FQNEAQ. The CDR3 protein is CASSLTGTANTEAFF. The DNA for the CDR3 is TGTGCCAGCAGCTTAACCGGGACAGCGAACACTGAAGCTTTCTTT. The variable domain in full, completed from reference TRBV7-8 and TRBJ1-1, reads GAGVSQSPRYKVAKRGQDVALRCDPISGHVSLFWYQQALGQGPEFLTYFQNEAQLDKSGLPSDRFFAERPEGSVSTLKIQRTQQEDSAVYLCASSLTGTANTEAFFGQGTRLTVV.

This rearrangement joins TRBV29-1 to TRBJ2-5; D remains unclear. The germline V gene encodes CDR1 SQVTM and CDR2 ANQGSEA. The CDR3 extends over 10 amino acids. Trimming left V 8 bases short and J 4 bases short, with 8 bases between. CDR3 in DNA: TGCAGCCTGGGGTTAGAGACCCAGTACTTC. Translating gives CSLGLETQYF.

This clonotype was counted between two and nine times. V usage is TRBV28 and J usage is TRBJ2-7; D is undetermined. The V gene's germline CDR1 is MDHEN and CDR2 SYDVKM. The CDR3 covers 13 residues. V gave up 2 bases and J gave up 1 base, with 6 bases separating them. DNA of the CDR3: TGTGCCAGCAGTTTAAGCGCATCCTACGAGCAGTACTTC. Translating it yields CASSLSASYEQYF.

The table lists this clonotype with a few counts. The chain has TRBV7-2 and TRBJ2-6; a possible D gene is TRBD1 (6 bases). Germline assignment: CDR1 SGHTA and CDR2 FQGNSA. This CDR3 spans 19 amino acids. The ends were cut back, 5 bases at V and 1 base at J, with 21 bases in the middle. CDR3 residues: CASSRRGQPKFSGANVLTF. CDR3 in DNA: TGTGCCAGCAGCCGCCGAGGACAGCCAAAATTTTCTGGGGCCAACGTCCTGACTTTC.

This chain's CDR3 is CASNKFRDRASGISYGYTF. The CDR3 coding sequence is TGTGCCAGCAACAAATTCCGGGACAGGGCGTCGGGGATTAGCTATGGCTACACCTTC. V is TRBV6-5 and J is TRBJ1-2; TRBD1 aligns across 9 bases. The CDR3 runs 19 residues. V shed 7 bases and J 4 bases; nucleotides not matched to a gene: 22. CDR1 is MNHEY and CDR2 is SVGAGI in the germline V gene.

This chain links TRBV19 with TRBJ2-5; D unclear. V dropped 4 bases and J dropped 4 bases, with 16 bases sitting between them. The CDR3 extends over 15 amino acids. Germline V gene data show CDR1 as LNHDA and CDR2 as SQIVND (reference sequence). CDR3 bases: TGTGCCAGTAGTACAGCGCCTCCGGGCCCAGAGACCCAGTACTTC. It yields the protein CASSTAPPGPETQYF.

This clonotype was seen a few times. This chain connects TRBV20-1 to TRBJ2-5; D tentatively fits TRBD1 or TRBD2 (6 bases each). The CDR3 length is 14 residues. V was shortened by 6 bases and J by 5 bases, with 19 bases between the two germline ends. Germline-derived CDR1 and CDR2 are DFQATT and SNEGSKA (reference sequence). The CDR3 DNA reads as TGCAGTGCGGCCCGGGGGCAGGGTGAGGAGACCCAGTACTTC. Its protein product is CSAARGQGEETQYF.

This clonotype appeared a few times. The chain recombines TRBV2 with TRBJ2-3; 10 nucleotides line up with TRBD2. Germline V gene sequence: CDR1 SNHLY, CDR2 FYNNEI. The CDR3 is 14 residues long. V was clipped by 4 bases and J by 6 bases; unmatched bases: 4. The CDR3 DNA sequence: TGTGCCAGCAGTGCTAGCGGGAGATGGGATACGCAGTATTTT. Its protein product is CASSASGRWDTQYF.

This clonotype was picked up one time. CDR3 sequence reads: CASSLEVGGGPQHF. The CDR3 DNA reads TGTGCCAGCAGCTTAGAAGTGGGGGGAGGGCCCCAGCATTTT. This chain links TRBV7-6 with TRBJ1-5, with a tentative D call TRBD1 (5 bases). The CDR3 runs to 14 residues. The V gene's germline CDR1 is SGHVS and CDR2 FNYEAQ. Between the trimmed V and J ends, which lost 1 base and 9 bases, there was a span of 13 bases.

The V gene is TRBV28, the J gene TRBJ2-5; D is possibly TRBD1 or TRBD2 (7 bases each). This CDR3 contains 14 residues. The germline V gene encodes CDR1 MDHEN and CDR2 SYDVKM. Trimming took off 8 bases at V and 5 bases at J, with 18 bases between the two ends. The CDR3 DNA reads TGTGCCAGCCGATTCCAGGGGGGGATTGAGACCCAGTACTTC. This encodes CASRFQGGIETQYF. Full variable domain (rest looked up from reference TRBV28 and TRBJ2-5): DVKVTQSSRYLVKRTGEKVFLECVQDMDHENMFWYRQDPGLGLRLIYFSYDVKMKEKGDIPEGYSVSREKKERFSLILESASTNQTSMYLCASRFQGGIETQYFGPGTRLLVL.

The V gene is TRBV13, the J gene TRBJ2-7; no clear D. Germline CDR1 is PRHDT and CDR2 is FYEKMQ (reference sequence). V gave up 0 bases and J gave up 3 bases, with 9 bases separating them. This CDR3 is 14 amino acids long. CDR3 nucleotides: TGTGCCAGCAGCTTAGGTTCGGCGCGCTACGAGCAGTACTTC. Its protein product is CASSLGSARYEQYF.

Ten or more counts support this clonotype. The germline gene is not matched at one end of the junction; a read error may be the cause. J is TRBJ1-2 and V is TRBV2, with D perhaps TRBD1 (5 bases). Germline loops: CDR1 SNHLY, CDR2 FYNNEI. This CDR3 has 13 amino acids. This chain's CDR3 is CASNRYLDYGYTF. In DNA, the CDR3 is TGTGCCAGCAACAGGTATTTGGACTATGGCTACACTTTC.

The CDR3 here is CARRTSGRADEQFF. CDR3 DNA sequence: TGTGCCCGACGGACTAGCGGGAGGGCCGATGAGCAGTTCTTC. The chain combines TRBV30 with TRBJ2-1, with TRBD2 matching 15 bases. J lost 8 bases, V lost 8 bases, and 7 bases had no gene match. Germline V lookup: CDR1 GTSNPN, CDR2 SVGIG (reference sequence). The CDR3 is made up of 14 amino acids.

The V and J genes are TRBV7-3 and TRBJ2-7; 7 bases match TRBD2. Germline-derived CDR1 and CDR2 are SGHTA and FQGTGA. J was trimmed by 3 bases and V by 9 bases; bases with no gene match: 11. The CDR3 spans 14 residues. The CDR3 loop reads CASRRSGAFYEQYF. The CDR3 DNA reads TGTGCCAGTCGTCGAAGCGGGGCTTTCTACGAGCAGTACTTC.

In regard to this clonotype: The junction does not match germline at one end; this may be a read error. The DNA of the CDR3 is TGTGCCAGCAGTCCGCAGGGGGCAAGCGCCTACGAGCAGTACTTC. Its protein is CASSPQGASAYEQYF. The chain links TRBV5-1 to TRBJ2-7, with TRBD1 matching over 8 bases. Germline assignment: CDR1 SGHRS and CDR2 YFSETQ. This CDR3 is 15 amino acids long.

This chain links TRBV7-2 with TRBJ2-5; D is unresolved. CDR1 is SGHTA, CDR2 FQGNSA, per germline. V was trimmed by 6 bases and J by 2 bases, leaving 10 bases between them. CDR3 length: 13 amino acids. The CDR3 reads CASRTNEQETQYF. The CDR3 coding sequence is TGTGCCAGCAGAACGAACGAACAAGAGACCCAGTACTTC.

The rearrangement links TRBV10-1 to TRBJ2-1, with TRBD2 as a possible D gene (5 bases). CDR1 is WNHNN, CDR2 SYGVQD, per germline (reference sequence). This CDR3 has 12 residues. The V gene lost 5 bases and the J gene lost 13 bases, with 15 bases spanning the gap. The CDR3 here is CASSTDYAAQFF. Written as DNA, the CDR3 is TGCGCCAGCAGTACCGACTATGCGGCCCAGTTCTTC.

This clonotype occurred many times. V usage is TRBV15 and J usage is TRBJ2-7; TRBD1 is a possible D gene (7 bases). V lost 3 bases to trimming and J lost 5 bases, with 17 bases between them. CDR3 length: 15 amino acids. CDR1 LNHNV and CDR2 YYDKDF come from the germline V gene (reference sequence). This CDR3 reads CATSSAPQGGDEQYF. The CDR3 coding sequence is TGTGCCACCAGCAGTGCCCCTCAGGGGGGTGACGAGCAGTACTTC. The full variable domain, with the rest looked up from reference TRBV15 and TRBJ2-7, is DAMVIQNPRYQVTQFGKPVTLSCSQTLNHNVMYWYQQKSSQAPKLLFHYYDKDFNNEADTPDNFQSRRPNTSFCFLDIRSPGLGDTAMYLCATSSAPQGGDEQYFGPGTRLTVT.

This chain connects TRBV6-5 to TRBJ1-6; D call uncertain. Trimming cost V 10 bases and J 9 bases, with 19 bases left between them. CDR3 size: 14 residues. Germline CDR1 reads MNHEY; CDR2 reads SVGAGI. This CDR3 reads CAICKSLGGSPLHF. The CDR3 nucleotides read TGTGCCATCTGTAAGTCTTTGGGCGGTTCACCCCTCCACTTT.

The rearrangement uses TRBV29-1 and TRBJ2-5, with 8 bases aligning to TRBD2. After removal of 4 bases from V and 5 bases from J, the junction contained 18 bases not matched to a gene. CDR1 SQVTM and CDR2 ANQGSEA come from the germline V gene. The CDR3 length is 17 residues. The CDR3 spells CSVVGGNLAGGGETQYF. The CDR3 DNA reads TGCAGCGTTGTAGGGGGAAATCTAGCGGGCGGAGGGGAGACCCAGTACTTC. Together with reference TRBV29-1 and TRBJ2-5, the CDR3 gives the full variable domain: SAVISQKPSRDICQRGTSLTIQCQVDSQVTMMFWYRQQPGQSLTLIATANQGSEATYESGFVIDKFPISRPNLTFSTLTVSNMSPEDSSIYLCSVVGGNLAGGGETQYFGPGTRLLVL.

The gene calls are TRBV7-3 and TRBJ2-3, with a weak D call TRBD1 (6 bases). The CDR3 has 14 amino acids. Trimming pared 5 bases from V and 4 bases from J, leaving 13 bases between. CDR1 is SGHTA and CDR2 is FQGTGA in the germline V gene. The CDR3: CASSQGTGADTQYF. The CDR3 DNA reads as TGTGCCAGCAGCCAGGGGACCGGCGCAGATACGCAGTATTTT.

Only a few counts were recorded for this clonotype. V and J are TRBV18 and TRBJ1-4; D unclear. CDR3 size: 15 residues. Germline V CDR1 and CDR2: KGHSH, LQKENI. Trimming removed 4 bases at V and 0 bases at J, with 9 bases between. The DNA of the CDR3 is TGTGCCAGCTCACTCCTACGTGCAACTAATGAAAAACTGTTTTTT. It yields the protein CASSLLRATNEKLFF.

This clonotype was picked up many times. CDR3 sequence reads: CASREANQPQHF. The CDR3, as DNA: TGTGCCAGTCGGGAGGCTAATCAGCCCCAGCATTTT. The chain employs TRBV25-1 and TRBJ1-5; D is ambiguous. Germline lookup yields CDR1 MGHDK and CDR2 SYGVNS. The CDR3 has 12 amino acids. The V gene lost 9 bases and the J gene lost 4 bases, with 10 bases spanning the gap.

This chain uses TRBV15 with TRBJ2-3; either TRBD1 or TRBD2 may supply D (5 bases each). The CDR3 covers 15 residues. Germline-derived CDR1 and CDR2 are LNHNV and YYDKDF (reference sequence). V was clipped by 5 bases and J by 5 bases, with 17 bases between them. The CDR3 here is CATSGYEGLVDTQYF. The CDR3 bases are TGTGCCACCAGCGGGTACGAGGGGCTTGTAGATACGCAGTATTTT.

This chain uses TRBV5-1 with TRBJ2-7; TRBD2 aligns across 10 bases. The assigned J gene may be wrong: the sequence end matches TRBJ2-5 better. The length of the CDR3 is 17 residues. Germline CDR1 SGHRS, CDR2 YFSETQ. The CDR3 DNA reads TGCGCCAGCAGCTTGGATCGGGCGGGACTAGCGAAGGAGACCCAGTACTTC. Protein sequence: CASSLDRAGLAKETQYF.

A few counts support this clonotype. The chain couples TRBV19 to TRBJ2-7, with TRBD1 matching 8 bases. In germline, CDR1 is LNHDA, CDR2 SQIVND (reference sequence). This CDR3 is 15 amino acids long. J lost 1 base, V lost 4 bases, and 6 bases had no gene match. The CDR3 loop reads CASSTAGTGSYEQYF. For the CDR3, the DNA is TGTGCCAGTAGTACCGCCGGGACAGGATCCTACGAGCAGTACTTC.

This clonotype was detected only a few times. V usage is TRBV10-2 and J usage is TRBJ1-4; 7 bases agree with TRBD1. CDR1 is WSHSY, CDR2 SAAADI, per germline. Unmatched junction bases numbered 2, after V lost 6 bases and J lost 1 base. The CDR3 contains 14 residues. The CDR3 DNA follows: TGCGCCAGCAGGGGACAGCAAACTAATGAAAAACTGTTTTTT. It is translated as CASRGQQTNEKLFF.

This clonotype occurred a few times. The chain combines TRBV12-3 or TRBV12-4 with TRBJ1-2; D perhaps matches TRBD1 (5 bases). The CDR3 sequence is 16 residues long. V was shortened by 2 bases and J by 2 bases, with 15 bases between the two germline ends. CDR3 bases: TGTGCCAGCAGTTTACTCGGGACTAAGTTAAACTATGGCTACACCTTC. Its protein product is CASSLLGTKLNYGYTF.